This T cell receptor (beta chain) was recorded in a study of T cell responses to AZD1222 COVID-19 vaccine. Across the study: Analyses pooled second doses at about 4 or about 12 weeks.

Notes on the study in general: Researchers report vaccine-associated CD4 TCRs spanning spike, with dominance at 160-218 and 743-854. Donors were largely white British and mainly female; clonal diversity was possibly underestimated.

To note about this clone: Its antigen is as yet unknown.

Germline CDR1 and CDR2: SGHTA and FQGNSA. The length of the CDR3 is 15 residues. Trimming removed 3 bases from V and 2 bases from J, with 8 bases in between. Assay used: immunoSEQ multiplex PCR; TCRdb lists only in-frame clones, some missing. The sample consists of approximately 44,000 clones, 60% to 85% of them appearing once. This rearrangement joins TRBV7-2 to TRBJ2-6, with D perhaps TRBD2 (6 bases). This TCR was recovered from an adult in good health. Sequenced material: peripheral blood, taken on day 0 of AZD1222 vaccination. Here the CDR3 reads CASSFGGAGANVLTF. CDR3 nucleotides: TGTGCCAGCAGCTTCGGGGGAGCTGGGGCCAACGTCCTGACTTTC.